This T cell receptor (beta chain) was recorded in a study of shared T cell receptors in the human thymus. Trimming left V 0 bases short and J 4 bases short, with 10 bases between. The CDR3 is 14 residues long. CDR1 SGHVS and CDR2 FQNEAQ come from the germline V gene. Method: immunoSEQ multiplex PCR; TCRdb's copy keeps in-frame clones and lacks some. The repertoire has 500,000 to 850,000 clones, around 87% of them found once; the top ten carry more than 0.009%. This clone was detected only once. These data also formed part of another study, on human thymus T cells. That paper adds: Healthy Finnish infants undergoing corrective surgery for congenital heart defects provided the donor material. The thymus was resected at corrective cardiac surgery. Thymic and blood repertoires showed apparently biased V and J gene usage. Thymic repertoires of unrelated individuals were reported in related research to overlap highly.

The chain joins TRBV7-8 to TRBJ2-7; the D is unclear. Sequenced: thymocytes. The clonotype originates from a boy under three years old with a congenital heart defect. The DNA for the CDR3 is TGTGCCAGCAGCTTAGCTGGTACCGGGTACGAGCAGTACTTC. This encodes CASSLAGTGYEQYF.